Presented here are 10 T cell receptor beta chains from one specimen sequenced in a study of T cells after yellow fever vaccination. TCRdb itself ran the 5' RACE reads through MiXCR, one entry per CDR3 protein. The table shows 250,000 to 350,000 distinct CDR3 sequences, with 3.5% to 4.5% occurring only once. The source was PBMCs, collected 15 days after the yellow fever booster vaccination. These receptor sequences come from a man aged 18 to 29 who received the YFV17D yellow fever vaccine.

At least ten counts were recorded for this clonotype. The rearrangement joins TRBV27 to TRBJ2-1, with no clear D. V dropped 5 bases and J dropped 6 bases, with 14 bases sitting between them. The CDR3 has 14 residues. Germline CDR1 MNHEY, CDR2 SMNVEV (reference sequence). CDR3 loop: CASSLTPFGNEQFF. The CDR3 DNA sequence: TGTGCCAGCAGTCTAACCCCTTTTGGCAATGAGCAGTTCTTC.

This clonotype was picked up a small number of times. The chain carries TRBV7-2 and TRBJ1-2; tentatively, D is TRBD1 (6 bases). The CDR3 consists of 16 residues. V lost 4 bases and J lost 13, with 28 bases in between. Germline loops: CDR1 SGHTA, CDR2 FQGNSA. CDR3 protein: CASSSRATGGDRGCTF. In DNA, the CDR3 is TGTGCCAGCAGCTCTCGGGCGACAGGCGGGGATAGGGGGTGCACCTTC.

This clonotype was counted at least ten times. The rearrangement links TRBV20-1 to TRBJ1-6, with D perhaps TRBD1 (5 bases). V dropped 0 bases and J dropped 6 bases, with 12 bases sitting between them. Germline lookup yields CDR1 DFQATT and CDR2 SNEGSKA (reference sequence). The CDR3 covers 15 residues. The CDR3 sequence is CSARDGGQINSPLHF. The CDR3 bases are TGCAGTGCTAGAGATGGCGGACAAATTAATTCACCCCTCCACTTT.

This clonotype was counted many times. This rearrangement joins TRBV2 to TRBJ1-1; D ambiguous. Germline V gene sequence: CDR1 SNHLY, CDR2 FYNNEI. V dropped 2 bases and J dropped 3 bases, with 7 bases sitting between them. This CDR3 is 13 amino acids long. CDR3 bases: TGTGCCAGCAGTGAACTGGAGGACACTGAAGCTTTCTTT. Amino acid sequence: CASSELEDTEAFF.

V is TRBV5-5 and J is TRBJ1-5, with D unresolved. Trimming shortened V by 0 bases and J by 1 base, and 11 bases separated the two germline ends. The germline gives CDR1 SGHKS, CDR2 YYEKEE (reference sequence). This CDR3 is 16 amino acids long. The CDR3 sequence is CASSLAGRGSNQPQHF. Written as DNA, the CDR3 is TGTGCCAGCAGCTTGGCCGGACGAGGGAGCAATCAGCCCCAGCATTTT.

Ten or more counts support this clonotype. The chain links TRBV7-9 to TRBJ1-2; 8 positions agree with TRBD1. The CDR3 sequence is 14 residues long. V was clipped by 2 bases and J by 8 bases; unmatched bases: 7. Germline assignment: CDR1 SEHNR and CDR2 FQNEAQ (reference sequence). The CDR3 is CASSLSQGAFGYTF. The CDR3 nucleotides are TGTGCCAGCAGCTTATCGCAGGGGGCGTTCGGCTACACCTTC.

Ten or more counts support this clonotype. CDR3 sequence: CASSLVARNTGELFF. The CDR3, as DNA: TGTGCCAGCAGCTTGGTGGCCAGGAACACCGGGGAGCTGTTTTTT. The chain recombines TRBV7-9 with TRBJ2-2; D not certain. Germline values: CDR1 SEHNR, CDR2 FQNEAQ (reference sequence). Trimming pared 3 bases from V and 1 base from J, leaving 9 bases between. CDR3 length equals 15 residues.

The CDR3 nucleotides are TGTGCCAGCAGCTGGGGAGAAGCCGGCTACACCTTC. It is translated as CASSWGEAGYTF. The rearrangement links TRBV7-9 to TRBJ1-2; no clear D gene. V dropped 4 bases and J dropped 8 bases, with 11 bases sitting between them. The CDR3 spans 12 residues. CDR1 and CDR2 (germline): SEHNR, FQNEAQ (reference sequence).

This clonotype has ten or more counts. The rearrangement joins TRBV7-8 to TRBJ2-1; 9 bases line up with TRBD2. V lost 5 bases and J lost 4; bases outside the gene matches: 9. The CDR3 length is 16 residues. The V gene's germline CDR1 is SGHVS and CDR2 FQNEAQ. CDR3 sequence: CASSTYSGGVYNEQFF. CDR3 nucleotides: TGTGCCAGCAGCACATATAGCGGGGGAGTTTACAATGAGCAGTTCTTC. The full variable domain, rest sourced from reference TRBV7-8 and TRBJ2-1, is GAGVSQSPRYKVAKRGQDVALRCDPISGHVSLFWYQQALGQGPEFLTYFQNEAQLDKSGLPSDRFFAERPEGSVSTLKIQRTQQEDSAVYLCASSTYSGGVYNEQFFGPGTRLTVL.

This clonotype was seen ten or more times. The chain links TRBV7-3 to TRBJ2-2, with D unresolved. The V and J ends lost 1 base and 7 bases respectively, with 7 bases between them. CDR1 is SGHTA, CDR2 FQGTGA, per germline. This CDR3 has 13 amino acids. Here the CDR3 reads CASSLNLGGELFF. The DNA of the CDR3 is TGTGCCAGCAGCTTAAATCTAGGCGGGGAGCTGTTTTTT.